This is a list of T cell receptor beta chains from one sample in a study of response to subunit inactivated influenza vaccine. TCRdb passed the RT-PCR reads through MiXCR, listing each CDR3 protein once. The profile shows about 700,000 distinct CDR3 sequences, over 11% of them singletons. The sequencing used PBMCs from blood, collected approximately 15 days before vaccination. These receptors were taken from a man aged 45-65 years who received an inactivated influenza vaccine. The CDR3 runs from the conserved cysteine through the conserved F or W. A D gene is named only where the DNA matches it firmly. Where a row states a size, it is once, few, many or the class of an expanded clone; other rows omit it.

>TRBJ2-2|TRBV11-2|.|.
TGTGCCAGCAGCTTAGAGGATGCAAGGAACACCGGGGAGCTGTTTTTT
CASSLEDARNTGELFF
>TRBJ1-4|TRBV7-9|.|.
TGTGCCAGCAGCTTATCAGTTTATAATGAAAAACTGTTTTTT
CASSLSVYNEKLFF
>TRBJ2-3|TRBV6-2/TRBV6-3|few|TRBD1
TGTGCCAGCAAACAGGGGGCCACAGATACGCAGTATTTT
CASKQGATDTQYF
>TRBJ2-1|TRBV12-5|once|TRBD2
TGTGCTAGTGGGGATAGCGGGTCCCACAATGAGCAGTTCTTC
CASGDSGSHNEQFF
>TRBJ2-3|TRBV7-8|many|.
TGTGCCAGCAGCCCGACTGGCGGGGTTTACACAGATACGCAGTATTTT
CASSPTGGVYTDTQYF
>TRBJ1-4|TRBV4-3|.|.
TGCGCCAGCAGCCAAGATCAATTTATCGAAAAACTGTTTTTT
CASSQDQFIEKLFF
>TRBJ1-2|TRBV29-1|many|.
TGCAGCGTTGAATCGGAGGATTACAGCCACTATGGCTACACCTTC
CSVESEDYSHYGYTF
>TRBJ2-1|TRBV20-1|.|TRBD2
TGCAGTGCTACAGGGGCGGGAGGGTCCTACAATGAGCAGTTCTTC
CSATGAGGSYNEQFF
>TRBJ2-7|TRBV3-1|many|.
TGTGCCACCAAGGGACCCTACGAGCAGTACTTC
CATKGPYEQYF
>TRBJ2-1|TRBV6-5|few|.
TGTGCCAGCAGTTACGAGTCTAGGGGAGCTCGTGAGCAGTTCTTC
CASSYESRGAREQFF
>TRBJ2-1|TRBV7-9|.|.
TGTGCCAGCAGCTTAGGGACCGCACCCTTCAATGAGCAGTTCTTC
CASSLGTAPFNEQFF
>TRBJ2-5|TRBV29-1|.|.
TGCAGCGTTGCGGCCCCCCTTGTAGGGGCCCAGTACTTC
CSVAAPLVGAQYF
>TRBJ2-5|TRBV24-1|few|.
TGTGCCACCAGTGAATATAACCAAGAGACCCAGTACTTC
CATSEYNQETQYF
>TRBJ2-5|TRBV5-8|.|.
TGTGCCAGCAGCCGAAAAGGCAGGGAAGAGACCCAGTACTTC
CASSRKGREETQYF
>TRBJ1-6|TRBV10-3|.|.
TGTGCCATCAGTGATTCACAGGGCCTCTCCTATAATTCACCCCTCCACTTT
CAISDSQGLSYNSPLHF
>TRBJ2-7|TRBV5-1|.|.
TGCGCCAGCAGCTCCCTTTTCACCACGAACGAGCAGTACTTC
CASSSLFTTNEQYF
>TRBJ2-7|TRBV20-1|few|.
TGCAGTGCTAGAGATCCGGTGTACGGGGAATACGAGCAGTACTTC
CSARDPVYGEYEQYF
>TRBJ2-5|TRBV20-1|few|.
TGCAGTGCTAGGAGGGGGGGAGAGACCCAGTACTTC
CSARRGGETQYF
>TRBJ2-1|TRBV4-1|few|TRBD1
TGCGCCAGCAGCCATCAAATACAGGGGATTGGAACCTACAATGAGCAGTTCTTC
CASSHQIQGIGTYNEQFF
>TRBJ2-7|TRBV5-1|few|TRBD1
TGCGCCAGCAGCATGGGGGACAGGGCGGAGCAGTACTTC
CASSMGDRAEQYF
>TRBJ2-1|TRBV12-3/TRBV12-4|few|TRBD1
TGTGCCAGCAGTTTATCACAGGGGGATGAGCAGTTCTTC
CASSLSQGDEQFF
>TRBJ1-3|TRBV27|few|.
TGTGCCAGCAGTTACCGGGGCCACTCTGGAAACACCATATATTTT
CASSYRGHSGNTIYF
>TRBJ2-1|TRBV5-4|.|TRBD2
TGTGCCAGCAGCCCCGGGGGGAATCTAGGGAGCAATGAGCAGTTCTTC
CASSPGGNLGSNEQFF
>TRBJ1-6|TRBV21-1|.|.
TGTGCCAGCAGCGGGAGGCCTAATTCACCCCTCCACTTT
CASSGRPNSPLHF
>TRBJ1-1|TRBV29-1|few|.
TGCAGCGTTGGGTGGGACCAGAACACTGAAGCTTTCTTT
CSVGWDQNTEAFF
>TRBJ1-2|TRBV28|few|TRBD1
TGTGCCAGCACCGCAGGGGGGGCTTATGGCTACACCTTC
CASTAGGAYGYTF
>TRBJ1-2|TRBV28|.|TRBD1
TGTGCCAGCAGTCCAGACAGGGGAGGAGGCTACACCTTC
CASSPDRGGGYTF
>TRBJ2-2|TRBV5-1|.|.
TGCGCCAGCAGCCTCACCGAGGGCCTAGCGCCCGGGGAGCTGTTTTTT
CASSLTEGLAPGELFF
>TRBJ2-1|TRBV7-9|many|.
TGTGCCAGCAGCCAGGCGGGGTTCCCCTACAATGAGCAGTTCTTC
CASSQAGFPYNEQFF
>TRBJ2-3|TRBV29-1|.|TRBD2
TGCAGCGCCGATGGACTAGCGGGGGGGTCGAGCACAGATACGCAGTATTTT
CSADGLAGGSSTDTQYF
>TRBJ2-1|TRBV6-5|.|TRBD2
TGTGCCAGCAGCTATAGCGGGGGGTACAATGAGCAGTTCTTC
CASSYSGGYNEQFF
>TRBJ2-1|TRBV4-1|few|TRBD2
TGCGCCAGCAGCCAAGATTTGGGACTAGCGAGCTCCTACAATGAGCAGTTCTTC
CASSQDLGLASSYNEQFF
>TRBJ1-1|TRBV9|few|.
TGTGCCAGCACGGGGGGGCAGAGTAGAATCACTGAAGCTTTCTTT
CASTGGQSRITEAFF
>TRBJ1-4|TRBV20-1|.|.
TGCAGTGCTAGGGGCAGGGTGATGGATGAAAAACTGTTTTTT
CSARGRVMDEKLFF
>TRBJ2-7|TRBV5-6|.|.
TGTGCCAGCAGCTTGGGGGACACCTCGTCCTGCGAGCAGTACTTC
CASSLGDTSSCEQYF
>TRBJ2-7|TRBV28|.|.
TGTGCCAGCGCTTCCCACGAGCAGTACTTC
CASASHEQYF
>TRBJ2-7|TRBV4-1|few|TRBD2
TGCGCCAGCAGTCGGTCCGTTGCAGCGGGATCCTACGAGCAGTACTTC
CASSRSVAAGSYEQYF
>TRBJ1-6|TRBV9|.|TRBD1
TGTGCCAGCAGCGGGGGACAGGGCATTAATTCACCCCTCCACTTT
CASSGGQGINSPLHF
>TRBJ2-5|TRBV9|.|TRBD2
TGTGCCAGCAGCGTAGGCTCGGGGGGGGCCCAAGAGACCCAGTACTTC
CASSVGSGGAQETQYF
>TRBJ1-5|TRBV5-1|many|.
TGCGCCAGCAGCTTGGACGGTAACAATCAGCCCCAGCATTTT
CASSLDGNNQPQHF
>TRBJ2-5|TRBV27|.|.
TGTGCCAGCAGTTTATTTCGCTCGTCCCAAGAGACCCAGTACTTC
CASSLFRSSQETQYF
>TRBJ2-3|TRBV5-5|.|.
TGTGCCAGCAGCTTGGAGGGCCCTCAGGGTACGCAGTATTTT
CASSLEGPQGTQYF
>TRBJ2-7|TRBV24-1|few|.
TGTGCCACCAGTGATTTGCAGAGCAGGAGCTCCTACGAGCAGTACTTC
CATSDLQSRSSYEQYF
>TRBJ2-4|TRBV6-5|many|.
TGTGCCAGCAGTCCCCGGGGGGCCAAAAACATTCAGTACTTC
CASSPRGAKNIQYF
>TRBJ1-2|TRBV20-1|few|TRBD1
TGCAGTGCTAGAGATCCCCCTCGGGGGACAGCTAATAACTATGGCTACACCTTC
CSARDPPRGTANNYGYTF